The present TCR beta chain was sequenced within a study of beta chain features in type 1 diabetes. About the research overall: All samples together contributed 100 million to 120 million sorted cells for examination. Whole-study results and caveats: VDJ junctions from patients with type 1 diabetes contained fewer insertions and more deletions.

Purity of each sorted population was above 98%. All of the isolated RNA was reverse transcribed, so expressed TCRB transcripts were sequenced. There were 3.4 million or so reads on average in the naive, central memory and regulatory T cell samples. The assay was immunoSEQ multiplex PCR, and TCRdb's table has in-frame clones only and misses some. The data show under 200,000 clones, about 8.1% seen once. This clone was seen more than once but under ten times. Its antigen remains unknown. Input material: central memory CD4+ T cells from blood. This TCR was recovered from a man younger than 35 in good health.

CDR3 bases: TGTGCCAGCAGCGTCAGACAAGAGACCCAGTACTTC. The encoded protein is CASSVRQETQYF. The J gene is TRBJ2-5, the V gene TRBV7-9; D gene ambiguous. V dropped 5 bases and J dropped 2 bases, with 6 bases sitting between them. The germline CDR1 and CDR2 sequences are SEHNR and FQNEAQ (reference sequence). The CDR3 is 12 residues long.